This T cell receptor (beta chain) was captured by sequencing in a study of Tregs in tolerant kidney transplant recipients. Study-wide points: Findings come from small patient numbers and require larger validation. For some patients, primers changed over time, blocking nucleotide-level comparison. In tolerant patients, donor-specific Tregs outgrew total Tregs, suggesting antigen-driven expansion.

In this sample, this clone turned up a few times. The antigen remains undetermined. The sample holds other DNA sequences that translate to the same CDR3. Mixed chimerism was transient after nonmyeloablative marrow transplants from related graft donors. CD4+CD25+CD127- Tregs, CD4+CD25- non-Tregs, CD4 and CD8 cells were sorted. Assay: immunoSEQ multiplex PCR; the TCRdb copy retains only in-frame clones and omits some. Counted here are roughly 80,000 clones, about 91% occurring once; the ten biggest clones make up roughly 1.5%. V lost 0 bases to trimming and J lost 8 bases; unmatched junction nucleotides: 2. Germline V gene data show CDR1 as SGHNT and CDR2 as YYREEE (reference sequence). CDR3 length: 13 residues.

The chain combines TRBV5-4 with TRBJ1-3; 7 bases are shared with TRBD1. The source is a human patient who received a combined kidney and bone marrow transplant. Some T cells could come from the graft donor. The sample here was CD4+ T cells from blood (PBMCs), taken 24 months after the transplant. As DNA, the CDR3 is TGTGCCAGCAGCTTGGGACAGGGCGACACCATATATTTT. Amino acid sequence: CASSLGQGDTIYF.